Listed below are T cell receptor beta chains from one sample, sequenced in a study of T-cell reconstitution after alpha-beta-depleted transplantation in children. One entry per CDR3 protein results from TCRdb running MiXCR on the PCR reads. The sample lists approximately 490,000 distinct CDR3 sequences; roughly an eighth were seen once. The specimen was PBMCs from the stem cell graft donor, collected from the stem cell graft. These receptors all stem from a human donor who donated a stem cell graft to a child with combined immunodeficiency. Each CDR3 is given with its conserved first and last residue. D genes are given only for firm matches. Some rows mark clone size as missing; the rest say once, few, many or name a class of expanded clone.

CDR3 protein: CASSQDRATSGEQYF; CDR3 DNA: TGTGCCAGCAGCCAAGATAGGGCCACGTCGGGCGAGCAGTACTTC; J gene: TRBJ2-7; clone size: many; D gene: -; V gene: TRBV4-2
CDR3 protein: CASGYQSNEQYF; CDR3 DNA: TGTGCCAGCGGGTACCAAAGCAACGAGCAGTACTTC; J gene: TRBJ2-7; clone size: -; D gene: -; V gene: TRBV7-9
CDR3 protein: CASAKLGLLEAMNTEAFF; CDR3 DNA: TGTGCCAGCGCTAAATTAGGCCTATTAGAGGCCATGAACACTGAAGCTTTCTTT; J gene: TRBJ1-1; clone size: few; D gene: -; V gene: TRBV6-5
CDR3 protein: CASRRTGNTGELFF; CDR3 DNA: TGTGCCAGCAGGCGGACAGGAAACACCGGGGAGCTGTTTTTT; J gene: TRBJ2-2; clone size: many; D gene: TRBD1; V gene: TRBV7-8
CDR3 protein: CASSLAGKQYF; CDR3 DNA: TGTGCCAGCAGTTTAGCAGGGAAGCAGTACTTC; J gene: TRBJ2-7; clone size: -; D gene: -; V gene: TRBV12-3/TRBV12-4
CDR3 protein: CASSLAFSTDTQYF; CDR3 DNA: TGTGCCAGCAGTTTAGCATTTAGCACAGATACGCAGTATTTT; J gene: TRBJ2-3; clone size: -; D gene: -; V gene: TRBV27
CDR3 protein: CASIRGQGGTQYF; CDR3 DNA: TGTGCCAGCATTCGGGGACAGGGAGGGACCCAGTACTTC; J gene: TRBJ2-5; clone size: -; D gene: TRBD1; V gene: TRBV7-9
CDR3 protein: CASSRGTSGRAVNNEQFF; CDR3 DNA: TGCGCCAGCAGCCGAGGGACTAGCGGGAGGGCCGTCAACAATGAGCAGTTCTTC; J gene: TRBJ2-1; clone size: few; D gene: TRBD2; V gene: TRBV4-3
CDR3 protein: CASSEEGLLAKNIQYF; CDR3 DNA: TGTGCCAGCAGTGAAGAAGGTCTCCTAGCCAAAAACATTCAGTACTTC; J gene: TRBJ2-4; clone size: few; D gene: -; V gene: TRBV6-1
CDR3 protein: CATSDSQSNQPQHF; CDR3 DNA: TGTGCCACCAGTGATTCCCAGAGTAATCAGCCCCAGCATTTT; J gene: TRBJ1-5; clone size: -; D gene: -; V gene: TRBV24-1
CDR3 protein: CASGLGQPNQPQHF; CDR3 DNA: TGTGCCAGCGGACTAGGACAGCCCAATCAGCCCCAGCATTTT; J gene: TRBJ1-5; clone size: -; D gene: -; V gene: TRBV12-3/TRBV12-4
CDR3 protein: CSAREGVTNEKLFF; CDR3 DNA: TGCAGTGCTAGGGAAGGGGTAACTAATGAAAAACTGTTTTTT; J gene: TRBJ1-4; clone size: few; D gene: -; V gene: TRBV20-1
CDR3 protein: CASRPSGGGVDTQYF; CDR3 DNA: TGTGCCAGCAGACCCTCGGGCGGGGGTGTCGATACGCAGTATTTT; J gene: TRBJ2-3; clone size: many; D gene: TRBD2; V gene: TRBV25-1
CDR3 protein: CASSLVQDGRGALHF; CDR3 DNA: TGTGCCAGCAGTTTAGTTCAGGACGGGCGAGGGGCCCTCCACTTT; J gene: TRBJ1-6; clone size: many; D gene: -; V gene: TRBV12-3/TRBV12-4